The sequence of this T cell receptor (beta chain) was determined in a study of T-cell reconstitution after alpha-beta-depleted transplantation in children. The library targeted TCRbeta and was prepared with unique molecular identifiers. TCRdb re-called the PCR reads through MiXCR, storing one row per CDR3 protein. The sample holds some 550,000 distinct CDR3 sequences, 15% to 20% seen once. This clonotype was observed a few times. This receptor was taken from a human donor who donated a stem cell graft to a child with acute lymphoblastic leukemia. The starting material was PBMCs from the stem cell graft donor, obtained from the stem cell graft.

DNA of the CDR3: TGTGCCAGCAGTGAATCAACTAGCGGGAGGGGCTACAATGAGCAGTTCTTC. Translated: CASSESTSGRGYNEQFF. V gene TRBV25-1 combines with J gene TRBJ2-1, with 13 bases that match TRBD2. Trimming took 1 base from V and 3 from J; bases not matched to a gene: 3. Germline-derived CDR1 and CDR2 are MGHDK and SYGVNS. CDR3 size: 17 residues.